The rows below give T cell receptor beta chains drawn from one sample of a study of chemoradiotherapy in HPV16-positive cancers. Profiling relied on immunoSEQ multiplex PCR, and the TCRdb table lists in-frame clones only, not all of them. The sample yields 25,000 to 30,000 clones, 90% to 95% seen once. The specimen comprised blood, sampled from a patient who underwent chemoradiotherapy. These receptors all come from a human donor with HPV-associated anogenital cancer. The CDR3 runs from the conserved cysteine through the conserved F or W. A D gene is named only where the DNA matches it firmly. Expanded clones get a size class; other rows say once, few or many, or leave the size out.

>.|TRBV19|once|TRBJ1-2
CASSPSPGSYGYTF
TGTGCCAGTAGTCCCTCCCCAGGATCCTATGGCTACACCTTC
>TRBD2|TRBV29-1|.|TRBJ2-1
CSVGTSGGSSYNEQFF
TGCAGCGTTGGGACTAGCGGGGGGTCCAGTTACAATGAGCAGTTCTTC
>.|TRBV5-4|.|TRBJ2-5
CASSPRLGGQETQYF
TGTGCCAGCAGCCCCCGCCTAGGGGGACAAGAGACCCAGTACTTC
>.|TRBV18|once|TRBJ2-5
CASSPFGEETQYF
TGTGCCAGCTCACCGTTCGGGGAGGAGACCCAGTACTTC
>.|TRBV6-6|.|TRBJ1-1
CASSYPGAEAFF
TGTGCCAGCAGTTATCCCGGGGCCGAAGCTTTCTTT
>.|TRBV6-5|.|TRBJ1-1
CASSYSYPISTEAFF
TGTGCCAGCAGTTACTCATACCCTATCAGCACTGAAGCTTTCTTT
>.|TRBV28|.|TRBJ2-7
CASSTTGSRYEQYF
TGTGCCAGCAGTACGACCGGGTCTCGTTACGAGCAGTACTTC
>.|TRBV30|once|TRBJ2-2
CAWSPLSKGSTGELFF
TGTGCCTGGAGTCCTCTATCCAAGGGGTCCACCGGGGAGCTGTTTTTT
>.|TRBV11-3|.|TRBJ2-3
CASRRQGTDTQYF
TGTGCCAGCAGGCGACAGGGCACAGATACGCAGTATTTT
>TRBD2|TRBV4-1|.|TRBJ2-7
CASSQELSGGIKGEQYF
TGCGCCAGCAGCCAGGAACTTAGCGGGGGAATTAAGGGCGAGCAGTACTTC
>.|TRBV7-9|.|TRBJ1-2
CASSPSPGDGYTF
TGTGCCAGCAGCCCCTCGCCAGGGGATGGCTACACCTTC
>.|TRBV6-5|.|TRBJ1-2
CASSYSQENYGYTF
TGTGCCAGCAGTTACTCGCAGGAAAACTATGGCTACACCTTC
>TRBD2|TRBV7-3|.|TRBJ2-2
CASSFPGGSANTGELFF
TGTGCCAGCAGCTTCCCGGGGGGTAGCGCGAACACCGGGGAGCTGTTTTTT
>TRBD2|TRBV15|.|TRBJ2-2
CATSGHSGTSAFGELFF
TGTGCCACCAGCGGGCACAGCGGGACTAGCGCTTTCGGGGAGCTGTTTTTT
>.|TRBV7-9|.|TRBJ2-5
CASSLARETQYF
TGTGCCAGCAGCTTAGCAAGGGAGACCCAGTACTTC
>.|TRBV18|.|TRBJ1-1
CASSLLEGANTEAFF
TGTGCCAGCTCCCTCCTTGAAGGGGCGAACACTGAAGCTTTCTTT
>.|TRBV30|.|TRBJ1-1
CAWRGRGVPEAFF
TGTGCCTGGAGGGGCAGGGGAGTCCCTGAAGCTTTCTTT
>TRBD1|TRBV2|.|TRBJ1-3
CASSGTGSSGNTIYF
TGTGCCAGCAGTGGGACAGGTTCCTCTGGAAACACCATATATTTT
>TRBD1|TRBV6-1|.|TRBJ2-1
CASSEGQGRNEQFF
TGTGCCAGCAGTGAAGGACAGGGGCGCAATGAGCAGTTCTTC
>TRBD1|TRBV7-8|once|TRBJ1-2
CASSPAGDSYSYGYTF
TGTGCCAGCAGCCCCGCGGGGGACAGCTATAGCTATGGCTACACCTTC
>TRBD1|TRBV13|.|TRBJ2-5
CASSLDRGQGETQYF
TGTGCCAGCAGCTTGGACAGGGGGCAGGGGGAGACCCAGTACTTC
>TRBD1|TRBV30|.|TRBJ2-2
CAWSPWTGANTGELFF
TGTGCCTGGAGCCCATGGACAGGCGCGAACACCGGGGAGCTGTTTTTT
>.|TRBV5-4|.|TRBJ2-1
CASSWGLPTGNEQFF
TGTGCCAGCAGCTGGGGACTTCCAACGGGGAATGAGCAGTTCTTC
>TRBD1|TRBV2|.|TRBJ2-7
CASGPGQGAF
TGTGCCAGCGGCCCGGGACAGGGAGCCTTC
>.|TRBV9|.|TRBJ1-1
CASSVTGVSGTEAFF
TGTGCCAGCAGCGTTACGGGGGTGTCGGGCACTGAAGCTTTCTTT
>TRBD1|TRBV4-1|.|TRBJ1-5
CASSLGDRGNQPQHF
TGCGCCAGCAGCCTAGGAGACAGGGGCAATCAGCCCCAGCATTTT
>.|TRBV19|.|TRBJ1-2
CASSLGSSGYTF
TGTGCCAGTAGTTTAGGAAGCTCTGGCTACACCTTC
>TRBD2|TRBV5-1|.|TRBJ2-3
CASSRLAVGTDTQYF
TGCGCCAGCAGCCGTCTAGCGGTCGGCACAGATACGCAGTATTTT
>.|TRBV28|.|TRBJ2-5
CASTPPSGRAETQYF
TGTGCCAGCACCCCCCCGTCGGGGCGGGCAGAGACCCAGTACTTC
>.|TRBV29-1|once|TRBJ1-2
CSAHGRGYGYTF
TGCAGCGCCCACGGCCGGGGCTATGGCTACACCTTC
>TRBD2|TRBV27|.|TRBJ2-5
CASSPEPHGLAGVGGLAQYF
TGTGCCAGCAGTCCCGAACCCCACGGGCTAGCGGGAGTAGGAGGTCTTGCCCAGTACTTC
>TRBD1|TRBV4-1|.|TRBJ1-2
CASSPRQGASVYGYTF
TGCGCCAGCAGCCCCCGCCAGGGGGCTTCCGTCTATGGCTACACCTTC
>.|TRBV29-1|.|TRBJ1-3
CSVDGHLNSGNTIYF
TGCAGCGTTGACGGACACCTAAACTCTGGAAACACCATATATTTT
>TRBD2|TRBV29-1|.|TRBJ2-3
CSVDPSGGSDTQYF
TGCAGCGTTGACCCTAGCGGGGGAAGTGATACGCAGTATTTT
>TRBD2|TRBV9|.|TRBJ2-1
CASSDRDYIYNEQFF
TGTGCCAGCAGCGACCGGGACTACATCTACAATGAGCAGTTCTTC
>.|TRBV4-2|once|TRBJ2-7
CASSRLGSSYEQYF
TGTGCCAGCAGCCGGTTGGGGAGCTCCTACGAGCAGTACTTC
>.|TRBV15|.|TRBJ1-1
CATSRDKVFGDAFF
TGTGCCACCAGCAGAGATAAGGTCTTTGGCGATGCTTTCTTT
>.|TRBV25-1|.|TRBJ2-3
CASSRRLDTDTQYF
TGTGCCAGCTCCCGCAGGCTAGACACAGATACGCAGTATTTT
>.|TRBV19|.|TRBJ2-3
CASTDSHTGEDTQYF
TGTGCCAGTACCGATAGCCATACAGGCGAAGATACGCAGTATTTT
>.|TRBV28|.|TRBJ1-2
CASTKNGQQMNYGYTF
TGTGCCAGCACCAAAAACGGACAGCAAATGAATTATGGCTACACCTTC
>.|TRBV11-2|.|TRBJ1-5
CASSLHHRPPDWNQPQHF
TGTGCCAGCAGCTTACATCACCGGCCCCCGGACTGGAATCAGCCCCAGCATTTT
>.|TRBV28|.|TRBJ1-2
CASTNPTYNYGYTF
TGTGCCAGCACGAACCCCACATATAACTATGGCTACACCTTC
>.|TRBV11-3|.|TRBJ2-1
CASSALANEQFF
TGTGCCAGCAGCGCCTTGGCCAATGAGCAGTTCTTC
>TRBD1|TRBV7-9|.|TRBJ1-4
CASSFRITGTAAGNEKLFF
TGTGCCAGCAGCTTCCGCATTACCGGGACAGCAGCGGGTAATGAAAAACTGTTTTTT
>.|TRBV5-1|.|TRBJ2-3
CASGGSTDTQYF
TGCGCCAGCGGGGGGAGCACAGATACGCAGTATTTT
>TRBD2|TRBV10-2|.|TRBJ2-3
CASWTSGTDTQYF
TGCGCCAGCTGGACTAGCGGCACAGATACGCAGTATTTT
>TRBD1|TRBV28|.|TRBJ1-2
CATVNRGRNYGYTF
TGTGCCACCGTGAACAGGGGGCGGAACTATGGCTACACCTTC
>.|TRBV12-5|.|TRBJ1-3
CASGPGGAGNTIYF
TGTGCTAGTGGCCCCGGAGGCGCTGGAAACACCATATATTTT